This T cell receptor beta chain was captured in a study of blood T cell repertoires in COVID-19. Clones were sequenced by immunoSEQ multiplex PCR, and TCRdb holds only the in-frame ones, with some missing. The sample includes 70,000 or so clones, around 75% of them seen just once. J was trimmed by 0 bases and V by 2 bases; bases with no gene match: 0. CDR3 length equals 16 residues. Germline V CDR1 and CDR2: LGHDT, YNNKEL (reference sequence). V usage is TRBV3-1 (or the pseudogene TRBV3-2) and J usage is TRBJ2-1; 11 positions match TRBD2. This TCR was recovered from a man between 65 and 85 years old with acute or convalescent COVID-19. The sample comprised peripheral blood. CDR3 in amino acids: CASSQLAGGSYNEQFF. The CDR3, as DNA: TGTGCCAGCAGCCAACTAGCGGGAGGCTCCTACAATGAGCAGTTCTTC.